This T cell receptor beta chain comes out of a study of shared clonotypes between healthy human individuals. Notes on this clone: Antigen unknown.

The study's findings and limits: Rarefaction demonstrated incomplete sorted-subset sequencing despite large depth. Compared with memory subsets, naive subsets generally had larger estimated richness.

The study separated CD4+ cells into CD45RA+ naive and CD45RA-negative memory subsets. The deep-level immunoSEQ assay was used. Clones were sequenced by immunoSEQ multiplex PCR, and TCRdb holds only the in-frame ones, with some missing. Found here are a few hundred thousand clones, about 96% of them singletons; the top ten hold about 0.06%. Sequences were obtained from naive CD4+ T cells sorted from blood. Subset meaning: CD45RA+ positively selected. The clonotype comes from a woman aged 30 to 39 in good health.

CDR3 sequence: CASSPQILNTEAFF. Written as DNA, the CDR3 is TGTGCCAGCAGCCCACAGATTCTGAACACTGAAGCTTTCTTT. This chain uses TRBV7-8 with TRBJ1-1; D call uncertain. The CDR3 has 14 residues. The ends were cut back, 5 bases at V and 0 bases at J, with 10 bases in the middle. Germline V lookup: CDR1 SGHVS, CDR2 FQNEAQ.